This TCR beta chain stems from a study of OX40 agonist ivuxolimab in advanced cancers. TCRdb's copy holds only in-frame clones and misses some; the assay was immunoSEQ multiplex PCR. The repertoire holds approximately 60,000 clones, with less than 95% as singletons. Prior autoimmune disease or systemic immunosuppression barred patients. This clonotype originated in an adult with an advanced solid tumor such as melanoma, head and neck, liver or kidney cancer. Sequencing used CD4+ or CD8+ T cells sorted from blood, obtained in a trial of the OX40 agonist ivuxolimab.

The DNA for the CDR3 is TGTGCCAGCAGTCGTGGCGATCTTCTTTACGAGCAGTACTTC. This gives the protein CASSRGDLLYEQYF. The rearrangement uses TRBV27 and TRBJ2-7; D unclear. Germline V gene sequence: CDR1 MNHEY, CDR2 SMNVEV (reference sequence). The CDR3 sequence is 14 residues long. With 5 bases removed from V and 4 bases from J, the gap between germline ends came to 15 bases.